This TCR beta chain comes out of a study of cytomegalovirus exposure and HLA in healthy donors. Overall study: According to later analysis, the same platform produced the 120 validation and about 700 first-cohort repertoires.

Concerning this clone: Its specificity is unknown.

Whole-study results and caveats: Altogether, 160 or so TCR beta chains were recorded as cytomegalovirus-associated.

Sequencing was performed with immunoSEQ multiplex PCR; in TCRdb, only in-frame clones are kept and a portion is missing. The table has under 250,000 clones, around 87% seen once. The CDR3 length is 15 residues. The J segment lost 8 bases and the V segment lost 1 base, leaving 3 bases of the junction unmatched. Germline V gene sequence: CDR1 SGHRS, CDR2 YFSETQ. Material: PBMCs. The chain has TRBV5-1 and TRBJ2-1, with 13 bases aligning to TRBD2. The TCR was taken from a woman aged 18-30 years in good health and CMV-seropositive. CDR3 coding DNA: TGCGCCAGCAGCTTGTGGACTAGCGGGAGTGATGAGCAGTTCTTC. Amino acid sequence: CASSLWTSGSDEQFF.